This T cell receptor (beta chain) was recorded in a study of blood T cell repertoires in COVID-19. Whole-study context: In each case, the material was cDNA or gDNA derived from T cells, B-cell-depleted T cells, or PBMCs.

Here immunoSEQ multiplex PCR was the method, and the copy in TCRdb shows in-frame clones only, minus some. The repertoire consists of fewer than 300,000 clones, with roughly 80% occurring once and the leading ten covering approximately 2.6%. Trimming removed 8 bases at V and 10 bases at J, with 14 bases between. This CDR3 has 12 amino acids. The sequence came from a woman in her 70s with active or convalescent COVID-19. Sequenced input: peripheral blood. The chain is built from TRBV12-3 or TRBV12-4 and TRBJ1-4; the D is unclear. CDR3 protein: CASRTKGGKLFF. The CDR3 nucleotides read TGTGCCAGCCGAACGAAGGGAGGAAAACTGTTTTTT.